The clone carrying this T cell receptor (beta chain) turned up a few times. Its target is unknown. The record originates from a study of post-analysis software for immune sequencing data. Study in general: In terms of disease course, relapsing-remitting, secondary progressive and progressive-relapsing multiple sclerosis were included. Study-wide points: Strong co-clustering by F measure linked samples that shared a preparation batch. Normalized Chao1 diversity was significantly lower in multiple sclerosis patients than in controls.

Presence of unique molecular identifiers characterized the TCR beta cDNA libraries. From the PCR reads, TCRdb called clonotypes with MiXCR, one entry per CDR3 protein. The sample has fewer than 900,000 distinct CDR3 sequences; under 60% are singletons. This TCR derives from a girl aged 5-17 years with multiple sclerosis. Sequencing was carried out using blood.

The CDR3 spells CASSVEGYSEQYF. The CDR3, as DNA: TGTGCCAGCAGTGTGGAAGGGTATAGCGAGCAGTACTTC. This chain connects TRBV7-2 to TRBJ2-7; D ambiguous. This CDR3 spans 13 amino acids. Trimming removed 6 bases from V and 6 bases from J, with 15 bases in between. From germline, CDR1 is SGHTA and CDR2 FQGNSA.